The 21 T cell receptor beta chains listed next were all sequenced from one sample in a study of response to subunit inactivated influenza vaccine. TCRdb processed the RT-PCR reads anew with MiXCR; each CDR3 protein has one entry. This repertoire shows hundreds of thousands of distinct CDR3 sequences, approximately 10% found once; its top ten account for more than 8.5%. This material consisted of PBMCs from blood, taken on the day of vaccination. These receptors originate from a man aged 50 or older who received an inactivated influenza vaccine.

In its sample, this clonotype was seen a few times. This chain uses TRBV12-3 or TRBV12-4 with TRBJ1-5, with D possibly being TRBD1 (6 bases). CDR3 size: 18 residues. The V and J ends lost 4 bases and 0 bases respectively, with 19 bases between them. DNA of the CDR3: TGTGCCAGCAGTTACTATGATCAGGGGCTATATAGCAATCAGCCCCAGCATTTT. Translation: CASSYYDQGLYSNQPQHF.

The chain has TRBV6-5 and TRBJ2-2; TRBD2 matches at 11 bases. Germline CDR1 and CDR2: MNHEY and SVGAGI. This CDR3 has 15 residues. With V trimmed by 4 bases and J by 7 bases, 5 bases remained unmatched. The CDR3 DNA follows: TGTGCCAGCAGTTTTAGCGGGGGGGCCGTCGGGGAGCTGTTTTTT. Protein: CASSFSGGAVGELFF.

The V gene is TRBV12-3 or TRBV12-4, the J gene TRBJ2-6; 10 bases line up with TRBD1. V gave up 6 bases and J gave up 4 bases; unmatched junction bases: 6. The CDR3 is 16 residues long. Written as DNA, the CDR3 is TGTGCCAGCAGAAAGGGACAGGGGAACGGGGCCAACGTCCTGACTTTC. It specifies CASRKGQGNGANVLTF.

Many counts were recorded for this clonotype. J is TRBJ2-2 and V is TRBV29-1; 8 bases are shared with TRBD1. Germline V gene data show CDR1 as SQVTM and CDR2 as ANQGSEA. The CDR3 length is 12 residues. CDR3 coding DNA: TGCGTCTTGACAGGGGAGGCCGGGGAGCTGTTTTTT. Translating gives CVLTGEAGELFF.

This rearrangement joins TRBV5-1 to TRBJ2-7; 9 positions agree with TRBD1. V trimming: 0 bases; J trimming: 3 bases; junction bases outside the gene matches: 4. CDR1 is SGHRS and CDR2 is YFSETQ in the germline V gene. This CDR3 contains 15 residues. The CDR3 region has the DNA TGCGCCAGCAGCTTGGACGGGACAGGGAACTACGAGCAGTACTTC. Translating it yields CASSLDGTGNYEQYF.

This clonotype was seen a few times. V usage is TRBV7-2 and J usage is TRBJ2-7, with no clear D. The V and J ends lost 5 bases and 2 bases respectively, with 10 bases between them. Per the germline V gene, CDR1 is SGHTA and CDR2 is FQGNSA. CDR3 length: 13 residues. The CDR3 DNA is TGTGCCAGCAGCCGTTCCCCCACCTACGAGCAGTACTTC. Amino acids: CASSRSPTYEQYF.

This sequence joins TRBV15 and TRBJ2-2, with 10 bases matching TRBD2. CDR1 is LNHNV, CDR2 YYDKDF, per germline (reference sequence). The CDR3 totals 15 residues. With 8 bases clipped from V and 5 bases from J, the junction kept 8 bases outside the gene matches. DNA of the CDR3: TGTGCCACCGGACGGAGTAGCGGGGGGACCGGGGAGCTGTTTTTT. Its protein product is CATGRSSGGTGELFF.

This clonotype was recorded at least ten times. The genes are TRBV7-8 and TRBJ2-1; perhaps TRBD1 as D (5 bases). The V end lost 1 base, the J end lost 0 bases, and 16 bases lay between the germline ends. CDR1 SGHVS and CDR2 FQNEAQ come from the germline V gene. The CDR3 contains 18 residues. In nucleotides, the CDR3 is TGTGCCAGCAGCTTAGGGTATTTAGCCCAGGGCTCCTACAATGAGCAGTTCTTC. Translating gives CASSLGYLAQGSYNEQFF.

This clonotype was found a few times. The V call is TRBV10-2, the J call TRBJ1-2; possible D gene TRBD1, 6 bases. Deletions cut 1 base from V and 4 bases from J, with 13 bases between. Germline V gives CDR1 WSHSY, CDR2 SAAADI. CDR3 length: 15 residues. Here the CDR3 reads CASSEWAGDGYGYTF. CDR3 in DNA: TGCGCCAGCAGTGAGTGGGCAGGGGATGGCTATGGCTACACCTTC.

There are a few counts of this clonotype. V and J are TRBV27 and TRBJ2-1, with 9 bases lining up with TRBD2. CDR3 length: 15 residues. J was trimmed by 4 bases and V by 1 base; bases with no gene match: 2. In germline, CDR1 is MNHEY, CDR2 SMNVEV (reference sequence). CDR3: CASSLYLAGYNEQFF. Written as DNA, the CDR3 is TGTGCCAGCAGTTTATATCTAGCGGGGTACAATGAGCAGTTCTTC.

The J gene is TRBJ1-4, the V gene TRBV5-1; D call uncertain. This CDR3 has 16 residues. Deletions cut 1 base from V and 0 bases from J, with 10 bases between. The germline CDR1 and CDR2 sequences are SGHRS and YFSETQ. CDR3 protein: CASSLFGVATNEKLFF. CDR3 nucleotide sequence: TGCGCCAGCAGCTTGTTCGGGGTTGCAACTAATGAAAAACTGTTTTTT.

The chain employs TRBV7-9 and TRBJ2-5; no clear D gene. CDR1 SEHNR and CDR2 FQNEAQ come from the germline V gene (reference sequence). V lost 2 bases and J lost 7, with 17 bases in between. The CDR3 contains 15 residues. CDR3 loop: CASSLPGSPRGTQYF. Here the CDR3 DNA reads TGTGCCAGCAGCTTACCGGGCTCCCCGAGAGGGACCCAGTACTTC.

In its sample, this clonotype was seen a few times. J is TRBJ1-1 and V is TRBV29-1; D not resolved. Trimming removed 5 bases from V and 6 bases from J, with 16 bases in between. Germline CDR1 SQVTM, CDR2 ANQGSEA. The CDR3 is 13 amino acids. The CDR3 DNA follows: TGCAGCGTTCTTTTTGGGAGTGGGTCTGAAGCTTTCTTT. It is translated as CSVLFGSGSEAFF.

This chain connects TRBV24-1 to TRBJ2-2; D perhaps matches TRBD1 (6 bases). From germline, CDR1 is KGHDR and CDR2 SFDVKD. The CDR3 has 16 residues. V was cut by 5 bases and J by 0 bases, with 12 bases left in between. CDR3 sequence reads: CATSGWGHPNTGELFF. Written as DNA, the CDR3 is TGTGCCACCAGTGGCTGGGGGCACCCGAACACCGGGGAGCTGTTTTTT.

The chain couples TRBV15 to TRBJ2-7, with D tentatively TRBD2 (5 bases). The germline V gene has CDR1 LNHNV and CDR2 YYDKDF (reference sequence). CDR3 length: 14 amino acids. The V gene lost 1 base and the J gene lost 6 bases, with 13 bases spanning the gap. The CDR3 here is CATSRGSRVSEQYF. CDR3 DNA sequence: TGTGCCACCAGCAGAGGTTCGAGGGTTAGCGAGCAGTACTTC.

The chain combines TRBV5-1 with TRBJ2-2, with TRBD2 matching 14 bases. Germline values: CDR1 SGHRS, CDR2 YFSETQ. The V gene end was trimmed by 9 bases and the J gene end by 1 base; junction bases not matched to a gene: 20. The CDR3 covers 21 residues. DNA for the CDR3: TGCGCCATGGGCTCCTGGACCGGGACTAGCGGGGGAAATAGGAACACCGGGGAGCTGTTTTTT. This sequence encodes CAMGSWTGTSGGNRNTGELFF.

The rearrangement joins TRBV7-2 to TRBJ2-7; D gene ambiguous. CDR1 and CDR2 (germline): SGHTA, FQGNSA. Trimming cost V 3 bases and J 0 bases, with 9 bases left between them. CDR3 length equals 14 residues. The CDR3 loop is CASSFFADSYEQYF. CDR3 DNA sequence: TGTGCCAGCAGCTTTTTCGCCGACTCCTACGAGCAGTACTTC.

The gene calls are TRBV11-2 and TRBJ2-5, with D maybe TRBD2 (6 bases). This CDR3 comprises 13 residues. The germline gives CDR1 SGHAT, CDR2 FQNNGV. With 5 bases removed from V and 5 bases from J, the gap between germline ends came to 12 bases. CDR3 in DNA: TGTGCCAGCAGCGCCTCGGCGGGGGAGACCCAGTACTTC. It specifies CASSASAGETQYF.

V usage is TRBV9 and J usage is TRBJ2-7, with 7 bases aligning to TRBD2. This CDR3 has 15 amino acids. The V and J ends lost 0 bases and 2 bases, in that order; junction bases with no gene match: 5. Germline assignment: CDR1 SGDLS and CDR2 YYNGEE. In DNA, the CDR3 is TGTGCCAGCAGCGTAGCGAGCGGGGAAACCTACGAGCAGTACTTC. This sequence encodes CASSVASGETYEQYF.

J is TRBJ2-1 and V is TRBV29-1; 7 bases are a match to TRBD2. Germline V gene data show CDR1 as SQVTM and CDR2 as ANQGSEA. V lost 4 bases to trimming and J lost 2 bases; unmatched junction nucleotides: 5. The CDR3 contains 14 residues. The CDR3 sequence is CSVGSRGTYNEQFF. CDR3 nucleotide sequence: TGCAGCGTTGGCTCGCGGGGGACCTACAATGAGCAGTTCTTC.

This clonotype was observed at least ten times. CDR3 in amino acids: CASSESFSGELFF. In nucleotides, the CDR3 is TGTGCCAGCAGTGAAAGCTTCTCGGGGGAGCTGTTTTTT. The gene calls are TRBV2 and TRBJ2-2; no clear D. CDR3 length: 13 amino acids. The V gene's germline CDR1 is SNHLY and CDR2 FYNNEI. V was trimmed by 2 bases and J by 8 bases, leaving 9 bases between them.